The clone carrying this T cell receptor beta chain was found a few times. The CDR3 covers 14 residues. Between the trimmed V and J ends, which lost 3 bases and 9 bases, there was a span of 15 bases. Addition of a universal primer site occurred through template switching, and cDNA carried unique molecular identifiers. TCRdb used MiXCR to reprocess the 5' RACE reads, holding one entry per CDR3 protein. The sample shows about 690,000 distinct CDR3 sequences, around 20% of them seen only once. This entry is derived from a study of identical twins. This sample also belongs to another study, concerning T cells expressing NK-cell markers. That paper states: Eight donors were sequenced, seven testing HCMV-seropositive and one testing seronegative.

Sequenced input: PBMCs. This TCR derives from a woman younger than 35 in good health. The chain employs TRBV12-3 or TRBV12-4 and TRBJ2-1; D possibly corresponds to TRBD2 (6 bases). CDR3 DNA: TGTGCCAGCAGTTTGCGGGGCGGAGGGAGTGAGCAGTTCTTC. It codes for CASSLRGGGSEQFF.